This TCR beta chain was obtained from a study of T cell repertoires in cytomegalovirus infection. This clonotype has ten or more counts. Germline V gene sequence: CDR1 DFQATT, CDR2 SNEGSKA (reference sequence). The CDR3 consists of 15 residues. Between the trimmed V and J ends, which lost 3 bases and 1 base, there was a span of 14 bases. TCRdb reprocessed the reads via MiXCR and lists one record per CDR3 protein. Among some 600,000 distinct CDR3 sequences listed, less than 25% were seen once. The sequence came from a human donor in good health (CMV status not recorded). Some clones in this sample may be carry-over from other donors' samples. The sequenced material came from CD8+ T cells from PBMCs. This rearrangement joins TRBV20-1 to TRBJ2-3, with D maybe TRBD1 (5 bases). The CDR3 here is CSAREKGHRTDTQYF. CDR3 sequence (DNA): TGCAGTGCTAGGGAGAAAGGACACCGCACAGATACGCAGTATTTT.